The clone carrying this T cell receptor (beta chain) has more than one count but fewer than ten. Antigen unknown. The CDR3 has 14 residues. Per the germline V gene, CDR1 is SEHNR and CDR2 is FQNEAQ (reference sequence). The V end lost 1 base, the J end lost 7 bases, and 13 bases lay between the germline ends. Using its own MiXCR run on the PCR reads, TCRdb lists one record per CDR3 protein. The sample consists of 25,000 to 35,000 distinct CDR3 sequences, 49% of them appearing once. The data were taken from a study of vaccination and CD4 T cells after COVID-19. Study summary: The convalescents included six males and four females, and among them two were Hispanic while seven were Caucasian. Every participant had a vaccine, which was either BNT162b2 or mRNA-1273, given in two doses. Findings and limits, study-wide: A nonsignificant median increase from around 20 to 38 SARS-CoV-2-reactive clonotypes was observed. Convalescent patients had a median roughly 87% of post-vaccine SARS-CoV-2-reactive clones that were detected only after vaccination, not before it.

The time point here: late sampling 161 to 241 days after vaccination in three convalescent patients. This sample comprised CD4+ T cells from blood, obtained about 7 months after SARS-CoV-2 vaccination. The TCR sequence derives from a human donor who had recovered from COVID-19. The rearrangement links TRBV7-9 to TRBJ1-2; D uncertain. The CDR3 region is CASSLVEVTSGYTF. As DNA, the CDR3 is TGTGCCAGCAGCTTAGTAGAGGTGACATCTGGCTACACCTTC.